Presented here are 12 T cell receptor beta chains from one specimen sequenced in a study of blood T cells in healthy people across ages. A sample-barcoded 5' primer and a J-beta primer mix were used in a second PCR of roughly 7 to 11 cycles. TCRdb reprocessed the 5' RACE reads via MiXCR and lists one record per CDR3 protein. The data hold roughly 1,500,000 distinct CDR3 sequences, with about 32% observed a single time. What was sequenced was blood. The receptors were gathered from a young woman in good health.

The table lists this clonotype with a few counts. The CDR3 is CSASRGGTDTQYF. DNA for the CDR3: TGCAGTGCTAGCCGGGGGGGCACAGATACGCAGTATTTT. V is TRBV20-1 and J is TRBJ2-3; 7 nucleotides agree with TRBD2. CDR1 DFQATT and CDR2 SNEGSKA come from the germline V gene (reference sequence). The junction had 1 base not matched to a gene; V was cut back by 3 bases and J by 1 base. The CDR3 extends over 13 amino acids.

The J gene is TRBJ2-1, the V gene TRBV3-1; no clear D. CDR3 length equals 17 residues. V dropped 3 bases and J dropped 10 bases, with 25 bases sitting between them. Germline CDR1 is LGHDT and CDR2 is YNNKEL (reference sequence). In DNA form, the CDR3 reads TGTGCCAGCAGCCAGGTCCGAACAGCCGGCCCCGTCTTGGAGCAGTTCTTC. The encoded protein is CASSQVRTAGPVLEQFF.

The genes are TRBV7-2 and TRBJ2-5; D perhaps matches TRBD1 (6 bases). The CDR3 spans 17 residues. Germline V gives CDR1 SGHTA, CDR2 FQGNSA. The V and J ends lost 4 bases and 11 bases respectively, with 29 bases between them. CDR3 sequence reads: CASSSRGRTSLDNEQYF. CDR3 DNA sequence: TGTGCCAGCAGCTCCAGGGGCCGCACCTCGCTTGACAATGAGCAGTACTTC.

This clonotype showed up just a few times. The V and J genes are TRBV27 and TRBJ2-7, with 9 positions matching TRBD1. The germline gives CDR1 MNHEY, CDR2 SMNVEV (reference sequence). V trimming: 5 bases; J trimming: 1 base; junction bases outside the gene matches: 12. The CDR3 consists of 17 residues. Written as DNA, the CDR3 is TGTGCCAGCAGTCTACGTCTCGGGACAGGGTTGTCCTACGAGCAGTACTTC. Residues: CASSLRLGTGLSYEQYF.

This chain uses TRBV15 with TRBJ2-5, with 15 bases lining up with TRBD2. From germline, CDR1 is LNHNV and CDR2 YYDKDF (reference sequence). Trimming at V came to 5 bases and at J to 4 bases, leaving 8 bases not matched to a gene. The CDR3 consists of 17 residues. The chain's CDR3 is CATSSGPGLAGGETQYF. The CDR3 DNA follows: TGTGCCACCAGCTCAGGACCGGGACTAGCGGGAGGAGAGACCCAGTACTTC. The variable domain in full, with the rest retrieved from reference TRBV15 and TRBJ2-5, is DAMVIQNPRYQVTQFGKPVTLSCSQTLNHNVMYWYQQKSSQAPKLLFHYYDKDFNNEADTPDNFQSRRPNTSFCFLDIRSPGLGDTAMYLCATSSGPGLAGGETQYFGPGTRLLVL.

The J gene is TRBJ2-5, the V gene TRBV10-3, with D possibly being TRBD2 (5 bases). The CDR3 is made up of 15 amino acids. V lost 6 bases to trimming and J lost 7 bases, with 21 bases between them. CDR1 and CDR2 from the germline V gene are ENHRY and SYGVKD. The CDR3 spells CAISSQGAAQVTQYF. The CDR3 DNA reads as TGTGCCATCAGCTCCCAAGGAGCGGCCCAGGTGACCCAGTACTTC.

Comments on this clonotype: One base away lies a much larger clone, so this may be a sequencing read error. The rearrangement uses TRBV29-1 and TRBJ2-7, with 9 bases matching TRBD1. J gave up 7 bases and V 7 bases, and 5 bases lay outside the gene matches. This CDR3 spans 11 amino acids. Germline CDR1 and CDR2: SQVTM and ANQGSEA. The chain's CDR3 is CSGDRVDEQYF. In DNA form, the CDR3 reads TGCAGCGGGGACAGGGTTGATGAGCAGTACTTC.

This clonotype showed up just a few times. CDR3 residues: CASSLGASGGASETQYF. CDR3 in DNA: TGTGCCAGCAGCTTAGGAGCTAGCGGGGGGGCATCAGAGACCCAGTACTTC. The V gene is TRBV11-2, the J gene TRBJ2-5; TRBD2 matches 12 bases. Germline assignment: CDR1 SGHAT and CDR2 FQNNGV. The CDR3 is 17 amino acids. The ends lost 1 base at V and 4 bases at J; junction bases unmatched: 7.

The chain carries TRBV20-1 and TRBJ2-7, with a weak D call TRBD1 (6 bases). Germline CDR1 reads DFQATT; CDR2 reads SNEGSKA (reference sequence). The CDR3 loop spans 13 amino acids. Deletions cut 7 bases from V and 3 bases from J, with 16 bases between. The CDR3 nucleotides read TGCAGTGGAAGGACAGCTACTTTCTACGAGCAGTACTTC. It is translated as CSGRTATFYEQYF.

V gene TRBV6-5 combines with J gene TRBJ2-6; D gene ambiguous. Trimming removed 2 bases from V and 0 bases from J, with 11 bases in between. The CDR3 totals 17 residues. Germline values: CDR1 MNHEY, CDR2 SVGAGI. CDR3 in DNA: TGTGCCAGCAGTTACGGTTTTCGGAACTCTGGGGCCAACGTCCTGACTTTC. Translation gives CASSYGFRNSGANVLTF.

This clonotype was counted only a few times. The CDR3 bases are TGCAGTGCTTGGGGCGGGACTAGCGGCCCGATCGAGCAGTACTTC. It yields the protein CSAWGGTSGPIEQYF. The chain uses TRBV20-1 and TRBJ2-5, with TRBD2 matching 11 bases. The DNA end lines up better with TRBJ2-7; the J call may be wrong. There are 15 residues in the CDR3. CDR1 is DFQATT and CDR2 is SNEGSKA in the germline V gene (reference sequence).

V and J are TRBV29-1 and TRBJ2-4, with 11 bases identical to TRBD1. Germline loops: CDR1 SQVTM, CDR2 ANQGSEA. The V gene end was trimmed by 6 bases and the J gene end by 13 bases; junction bases not matched to a gene: 14. The CDR3 is 14 residues long. The CDR3 DNA reads TGCAGCGTGACCGGGACAGGGGGATGTGGGGAGCAGTACTTC. Its protein product is CSVTGTGGCGEQYF.